These 10 T cell receptor beta chains came from one sample sequenced in a study of T cell changes during pregnancy in multiple sclerosis. TCRdb keeps only in-frame clones here, not all; method: immunoSEQ multiplex PCR. The sample records around 48,000 clones, 80% to 95% being singletons. This material consisted of CD4+ T cells from peripheral blood mononuclear cells, taken in the second trimester of pregnancy. These TCRs come from a female donor in good health, enrolled as a control in a pregnancy study.

The chain has TRBV5-1 and TRBJ1-1; D not resolved. CDR3 length: 15 residues. Germline V gene sequence: CDR1 SGHRS, CDR2 YFSETQ. Trimming stripped 4 bases from V and 1 base from J, with 14 bases between. CDR3 amino acids: CASSPLDTRNTEAFF. CDR3 sequence (DNA): TGCGCCAGCAGCCCGCTTGACACTCGGAACACTGAAGCTTTCTTT.

The rearrangement links TRBV7-2 to TRBJ2-7; tentative D call: TRBD2 (5 bases). From germline, CDR1 is SGHTA and CDR2 FQGNSA. CDR3 length: 13 residues. The germline V and J ends were trimmed by 3 bases and 2 bases, with 8 bases remaining between them. CDR3 sequence (DNA): TGTGCCAGCAGCTTGAGGGCCACCTACGAGCAGTACTTC. This encodes CASSLRATYEQYF.

The chain uses TRBV28 and TRBJ1-1; 12 positions agree with TRBD1. With V trimmed by 3 bases and J by 4 bases, 3 bases remained unmatched. Germline V lookup: CDR1 MDHEN, CDR2 SYDVKM. The CDR3 contains 15 residues. CDR3: CASSLGGQGATEAFF. CDR3 in DNA: TGTGCCAGCAGTTTGGGGGGACAGGGGGCCACTGAAGCTTTCTTT.

The chain combines TRBV30 with TRBJ2-5; 7 nucleotides agree with TRBD1. J lost 4 bases, V lost 3 bases, and 5 bases had no gene match. CDR1 is GTSNPN and CDR2 is SVGIG in the germline V gene (reference sequence). This CDR3 has 13 amino acids. The chain's CDR3 is CAWSRDSSETQYF. CDR3 DNA sequence: TGTGCCTGGAGCCGGGACAGCTCAGAGACCCAGTACTTC.

The chain combines TRBV9 with TRBJ2-2; D is perhaps TRBD2 (6 bases). Trimming cost V 0 bases and J 7 bases, with 16 bases left between them. This CDR3 is built from 16 residues. Germline V gene sequence: CDR1 SGDLS, CDR2 YYNGEE. CDR3 amino acids: CASSVGKEGKDGELFF. In nucleotides, the CDR3 is TGTGCCAGCAGCGTAGGAAAGGAGGGCAAGGACGGGGAGCTGTTTTTT.

The V and J genes are TRBV19 and TRBJ1-5; possible D gene TRBD1, 6 bases. CDR1 is LNHDA and CDR2 is SQIVND in the germline V gene (reference sequence). With 4 bases removed from V and 6 bases from J, the gap between germline ends came to 16 bases. The CDR3 sequence is 15 residues long. The CDR3 region has the DNA TGTGCCAGTAGTACCTTGGGCAGGGGTACTCAGCCCCAGCATTTT. Its protein product is CASSTLGRGTQPQHF.

The chain carries TRBV2 and TRBJ2-2; 10 nucleotides agree with TRBD2. CDR3 size: 15 residues. The germline V gene encodes CDR1 SNHLY and CDR2 FYNNEI. J lost 4 bases, V lost 6 bases, and 5 bases had no gene match. The CDR3 region is CASSGTSDGTGELFF. The DNA of the CDR3 is TGTGCCAGCAGCGGGACTAGCGACGGCACCGGGGAGCTGTTTTTT. The full variable domain, rest sourced from reference TRBV2 and TRBJ2-2, is EPEVTQTPSHQVTQMGQEVILRCVPISNHLYFYWYRQILGQKVEFLVSFYNNEISEKSEIFDDQFSVERPDGSNFTLKIRSTKLEDSAMYFCASSGTSDGTGELFFGEGSRLTVL.

CDR3 sequence: CASSLAQGEYGYTF. The DNA for the CDR3 is TGCGCCAGCAGCTTGGCACAGGGGGAGTATGGCTACACCTTC. This chain connects TRBV5-1 to TRBJ1-2, with 8 bases fitting TRBD1. Trimming removed 0 bases from V and 5 bases from J; junction bases left unmatched: 3. The CDR3 contains 14 residues. CDR1 and CDR2 from the germline V gene are SGHRS and YFSETQ.

Concerning this clone: One junction end disagrees with the germline gene, perhaps due to a read error. V usage is TRBV11-3 and J usage is TRBJ1-2; D is unresolved. The CDR3 has 12 amino acids. CDR1 is SGHNT and CDR2 is YENEEA in the germline V gene. CDR3 nucleotide sequence: TGTGCCAGCAGCCAGAATAACCATGGCTACACCTTC. Its translation: CASSQNNHGYTF. The variable domain in full, completed from reference TRBV11-3 and TRBJ1-2, reads EAGVVQSPRYKIIEKKQPVAFWCNPISGHNTLYWYLQNLGQGPELLIRYENEEAVDDSQLPKDRFSAERLKGVDSTLKIQPAELGDSAVYLCASSQNNHGYTFGSGTRLTVV.

V and J are TRBV4-3 and TRBJ1-2; 8 bases agree with TRBD1. This CDR3 has 16 residues. Unmatched junction bases numbered 6, after V lost 0 bases and J lost 3 bases. Germline V lookup: CDR1 LGHNA, CDR2 YSLEER. DNA for the CDR3: TGCGCCAGCAGCCAAGACCAGGGGGCCCCCTACTATGGCTACACCTTC. Amino acid sequence: CASSQDQGAPYYGYTF.